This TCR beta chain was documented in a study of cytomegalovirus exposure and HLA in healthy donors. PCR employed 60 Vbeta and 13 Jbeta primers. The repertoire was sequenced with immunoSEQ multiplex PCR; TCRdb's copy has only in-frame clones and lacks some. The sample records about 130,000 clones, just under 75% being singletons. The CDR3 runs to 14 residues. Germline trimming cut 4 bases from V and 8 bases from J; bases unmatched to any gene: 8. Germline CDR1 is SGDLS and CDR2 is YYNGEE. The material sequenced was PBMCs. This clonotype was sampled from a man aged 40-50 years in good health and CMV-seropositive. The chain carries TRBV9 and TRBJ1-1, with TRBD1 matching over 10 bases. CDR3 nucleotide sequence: TGTGCCAGCAGCCCTCAGACAGGGGGCGGGGAAGCTTTCTTT. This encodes CASSPQTGGGEAFF.